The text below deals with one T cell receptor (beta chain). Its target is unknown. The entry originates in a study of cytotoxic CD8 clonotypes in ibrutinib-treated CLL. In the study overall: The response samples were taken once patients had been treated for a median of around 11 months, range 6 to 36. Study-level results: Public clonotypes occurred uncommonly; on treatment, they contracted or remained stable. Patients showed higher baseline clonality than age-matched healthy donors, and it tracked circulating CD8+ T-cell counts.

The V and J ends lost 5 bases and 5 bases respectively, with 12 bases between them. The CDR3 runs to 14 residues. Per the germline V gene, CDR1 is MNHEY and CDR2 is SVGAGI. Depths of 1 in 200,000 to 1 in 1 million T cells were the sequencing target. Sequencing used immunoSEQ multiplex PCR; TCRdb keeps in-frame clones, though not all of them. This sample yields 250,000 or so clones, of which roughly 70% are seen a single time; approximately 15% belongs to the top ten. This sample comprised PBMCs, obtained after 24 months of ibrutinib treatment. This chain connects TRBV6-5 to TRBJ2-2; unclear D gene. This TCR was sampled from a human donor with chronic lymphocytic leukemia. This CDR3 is CASSPHTQTGELFF. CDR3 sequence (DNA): TGTGCCAGCAGTCCCCACACCCAAACCGGGGAGCTGTTTTTT.